Listed below are T cell receptor beta chains from one sample, sequenced in a study of tissue T cells after allogeneic stem cell transplantation. Only in-frame clones appear in the TCRdb table, and some are missing; sequencing was by immunoSEQ multiplex PCR. The table lists roughly 8,800 clones, just over 55% of them singletons. The material was tissue from the jejunum, obtained at autopsy. All receptors come from a female donor of 60 years or more with lung cancer. Both conserved end residues are part of each CDR3. A D gene is named only where the DNA matches it firmly. Rows give clone size only sometimes, using once, few, many, or a class for an expanded clone.

CDR3 DNA: TGTGCCAGCGGGGACAGGGGTGATTCACCCCTCCACTTT
CDR3 protein: CASGDRGDSPLHF
CDR3 length: 13
J gene: TRBJ1-6
D gene: TRBD1
clone size: few
V gene: TRBV2

CDR3 DNA: TGCAGCACCTACAGGGGTGGAAACTATGGCTACACCTTC
CDR3 protein: CSTYRGGNYGYTF
CDR3 length: 13
J gene: TRBJ1-2
D gene: TRBD1
clone size: few
V gene: TRBV29-1

CDR3 DNA: TGTGCCAGCAGTCACCGGCGGACTAGCGGCTCTGAATACGAGCAGTACTTC
CDR3 protein: CASSHRRTSGSEYEQYF
CDR3 length: 17
J gene: TRBJ2-7
D gene: TRBD2
clone size: -
V gene: TRBV6-4

CDR3 DNA: TGTGCCAGCAGCGCGCGACTAGCGGGAGATATTACCGATGAGCAGTTCTTC
CDR3 protein: CASSARLAGDITDEQFF
CDR3 length: 17
J gene: TRBJ2-1
D gene: TRBD2
clone size: -
V gene: TRBV9

CDR3 DNA: TGTGCCAGCAGACGCGACAGGGGCGGGTCGGATACGCAGTATTTT
CDR3 protein: CASRRDRGGSDTQYF
CDR3 length: 15
J gene: TRBJ2-3
D gene: TRBD1
clone size: few
V gene: TRBV7-3

CDR3 DNA: TGTGCCAGTAGTAGGGGACAGCTGACGTGGGGCTACACCTTC
CDR3 protein: CASSRGQLTWGYTF
CDR3 length: 14
J gene: TRBJ1-2
D gene: TRBD1
clone size: -
V gene: TRBV19

CDR3 DNA: TGTGCCACCAGTGATTACCCCAGGGGCCCTTCGGGGGCTAACTATGGCTACACCTTC
CDR3 protein: CATSDYPRGPSGANYGYTF
CDR3 length: 19
J gene: TRBJ1-2
D gene: -
clone size: -
V gene: TRBV24-1

CDR3 DNA: TGTGCCAGCAGCTTCGGGAACTCCTACGAGCAGTACTTC
CDR3 protein: CASSFGNSYEQYF
CDR3 length: 13
J gene: TRBJ2-7
D gene: -
clone size: -
V gene: TRBV11-3

CDR3 DNA: TGTGCCAGCAGCCAAGATAACCCCCGCTTCGGCTCTGGCTACACCTTC
CDR3 protein: CASSQDNPRFGSGYTF
CDR3 length: 16
J gene: TRBJ1-2
D gene: -
clone size: -
V gene: TRBV14

CDR3 DNA: TGTGCCAGCGGGCCGGGGCGGCTGTACAATGAGCAGTTCTTC
CDR3 protein: CASGPGRLYNEQFF
CDR3 length: 14
J gene: TRBJ2-1
D gene: -
clone size: -
V gene: TRBV11-2

CDR3 DNA: TGCGCCACAAAGGCACGAGGGAAAGCGAACACCGGGGAGCTGTTTTTT
CDR3 protein: CATKARGKANTGELFF
CDR3 length: 16
J gene: TRBJ2-2
D gene: -
clone size: -
V gene: TRBV5-1

CDR3 DNA: TGTGCCAGCAGTTCCCGTCTACAGGGCCCTAACTATGGCTACACCTTC
CDR3 protein: CASSSRLQGPNYGYTF
CDR3 length: 16
J gene: TRBJ1-2
D gene: -
clone size: -
V gene: TRBV27

CDR3 DNA: TGTGCCAGCAGCTTAGTGGGACTAGCGGGGGCCTACAATGAGCAGTTCTTC
CDR3 protein: CASSLVGLAGAYNEQFF
CDR3 length: 17
J gene: TRBJ2-1
D gene: TRBD2
clone size: -
V gene: TRBV7-2

CDR3 DNA: TGCGCCAGCAGCGATTACAGGGAAGGCAATCAGCCCCAGCATTTT
CDR3 protein: CASSDYREGNQPQHF
CDR3 length: 15
J gene: TRBJ1-5
D gene: -
clone size: -
V gene: TRBV4-1

CDR3 DNA: TGTGCCAGCAGCGTACTAAGCGGGGGGGACAATGAGCAGTTCTTC
CDR3 protein: CASSVLSGGDNEQFF
CDR3 length: 15
J gene: TRBJ2-1
D gene: TRBD2
clone size: once
V gene: TRBV9

CDR3 DNA: TGTGCCAGCAGCCAGAGTGCGGCGGGAGGGCCCTCCGGGGAGCTGTTTTTT
CDR3 protein: CASSQSAAGGPSGELFF
CDR3 length: 17
J gene: TRBJ2-2
D gene: TRBD2
clone size: few
V gene: TRBV7-8

CDR3 DNA: TGTGCCATCAGTGAGCAGGTCCCCAATGAGCAGTTCTTC
CDR3 protein: CAISEQVPNEQFF
CDR3 length: 13
J gene: TRBJ2-1
D gene: -
clone size: -
V gene: TRBV10-3

CDR3 DNA: TGTGCCTGGAGCGTCAGGACTCCCGGATTCGAGCAGTACTTC
CDR3 protein: CAWSVRTPGFEQYF
CDR3 length: 14
J gene: TRBJ2-7
D gene: -
clone size: medium-sized
V gene: TRBV30

CDR3 DNA: TGTGCCAGCAGCCCGTGGGAAGGGCCCCCCTTGGGTTTCTTT
CDR3 protein: CASSPWEGPPLGFF
CDR3 length: 14
J gene: TRBJ1-1
D gene: -
clone size: -
V gene: TRBV9

CDR3 DNA: TGTGCCAGCTCATCCCAGGTTGAGACAGATACGCAGTATTTT
CDR3 protein: CASSSQVETDTQYF
CDR3 length: 14
J gene: TRBJ2-3
D gene: -
clone size: -
V gene: TRBV18

CDR3 DNA: TGTGCCAGCATCCAAGTCGGTTTTAATTCACCCCTCCACTTT
CDR3 protein: CASIQVGFNSPLHF
CDR3 length: 14
J gene: TRBJ1-6
D gene: -
clone size: few
V gene: TRBV6-5

CDR3 DNA: TGTGCCAGCAGTGAGGAGGGGGTTCCCCTCCACTTT
CDR3 protein: CASSEEGVPLHF
CDR3 length: 12
J gene: TRBJ1-6
D gene: -
clone size: -
V gene: TRBV2

CDR3 DNA: TGTGCCAGCAGCCGAGGGGGCCGTCAGCCCCAGCATTTT
CDR3 protein: CASSRGGRQPQHF
CDR3 length: 13
J gene: TRBJ1-5
D gene: TRBD1
clone size: -
V gene: TRBV3-1/TRBV3-2

CDR3 DNA: TGTGCCAGTAGTGGGTTCGACTCTGGGGCCAACGTCCTGACTTTC
CDR3 protein: CASSGFDSGANVLTF
CDR3 length: 15
J gene: TRBJ2-6
D gene: -
clone size: -
V gene: TRBV19

CDR3 DNA: TGTGCCTGGAGTCCGGGTGGACCCTACGAGCAGTACTTC
CDR3 protein: CAWSPGGPYEQYF
CDR3 length: 13
J gene: TRBJ2-7
D gene: -
clone size: -
V gene: TRBV30

CDR3 DNA: TGTGCCAGCAGCCAGGGCAGCGGGAGGATGTACGAGCAGTACTTC
CDR3 protein: CASSQGSGRMYEQYF
CDR3 length: 15
J gene: TRBJ2-7
D gene: TRBD2
clone size: medium-sized
V gene: TRBV7-3

CDR3 DNA: TGCGCCAGCAGCTTGGGGACAGGGGTGGGCCACGAGCAGTACTTC
CDR3 protein: CASSLGTGVGHEQYF
CDR3 length: 15
J gene: TRBJ2-7
D gene: TRBD1
clone size: -
V gene: TRBV5-1

CDR3 DNA: TGTGCCAGCAGCTTAAGAGCGGGAGGGTCTGGGGAGCAGTACTTC
CDR3 protein: CASSLRAGGSGEQYF
CDR3 length: 15
J gene: TRBJ2-7
D gene: TRBD2
clone size: medium-sized
V gene: TRBV7-3

CDR3 DNA: TGTGCCAGCAGCCCAGGACAGGGCCATGGCTACACCTTC
CDR3 protein: CASSPGQGHGYTF
CDR3 length: 13
J gene: TRBJ1-2
D gene: TRBD1
clone size: medium-sized
V gene: TRBV7-6

CDR3 DNA: TGTGCCAGCAGGCGGGGGCTTTCACTTAACTATGGCTACACCTTC
CDR3 protein: CASRRGLSLNYGYTF
CDR3 length: 15
J gene: TRBJ1-2
D gene: -
clone size: -
V gene: TRBV6-5

CDR3 DNA: TGTGCCAGCAGTTACCGAAGCCTGCTGGCGGGCTCACCCCTCCACTTT
CDR3 protein: CASSYRSLLAGSPLHF
CDR3 length: 16
J gene: TRBJ1-6
D gene: -
clone size: -
V gene: TRBV6-5

CDR3 DNA: TGTGCCAGCAACAAACATGGGCTATCAGAGCAGTTCTTC
CDR3 protein: CASNKHGLSEQFF
CDR3 length: 13
J gene: TRBJ2-1
D gene: -
clone size: -
V gene: TRBV7-2

CDR3 DNA: TGTGCCAGCAGCTATGGGAGAAGAAGTTACGAGCAGTACTTC
CDR3 protein: CASSYGRRSYEQYF
CDR3 length: 14
J gene: TRBJ2-7
D gene: -
clone size: few
V gene: TRBV11-3

CDR3 DNA: TGTGCCAGCGGTCTGAACACTGAAGCTTTCTTT
CDR3 protein: CASGLNTEAFF
CDR3 length: 11
J gene: TRBJ1-1
D gene: -
clone size: -
V gene: TRBV7-9

CDR3 DNA: TGTGCCAGCAGTTTACTAGCGGGGGGCGCAGATACGCAGTATTTT
CDR3 protein: CASSLLAGGADTQYF
CDR3 length: 15
J gene: TRBJ2-3
D gene: TRBD2
clone size: -
V gene: TRBV6-6

CDR3 DNA: TGTGCCAGCAGTGGGCAGGGCTCTGGAAACACCATATATTTT
CDR3 protein: CASSGQGSGNTIYF
CDR3 length: 14
J gene: TRBJ1-3
D gene: -
clone size: -
V gene: TRBV25-1

CDR3 DNA: TGTGCCAGCAGCTTCCTAGGGGCCTACGAGCAGTACTTC
CDR3 protein: CASSFLGAYEQYF
CDR3 length: 13
J gene: TRBJ2-7
D gene: -
clone size: -
V gene: TRBV5-6

CDR3 DNA: TGCGCCAGCAGCCCGAGACTGGCTAACTATGGCTACACCTTC
CDR3 protein: CASSPRLANYGYTF
CDR3 length: 14
J gene: TRBJ1-2
D gene: -
clone size: -
V gene: TRBV5-1

CDR3 DNA: TGTGCCAGCAGCTTAGCAGGGGCGGGTTATGGCTACACCTTC
CDR3 protein: CASSLAGAGYGYTF
CDR3 length: 14
J gene: TRBJ1-2
D gene: -
clone size: -
V gene: TRBV7-9

CDR3 DNA: TGTGCCAGCAGGCTAGTCTACAATGAGCAGTTCTTC
CDR3 protein: CASRLVYNEQFF
CDR3 length: 12
J gene: TRBJ2-1
D gene: -
clone size: few
V gene: TRBV12-3/TRBV12-4

CDR3 DNA: TGTGCCACCAGTGACAACTCTGGGGCCAACGTCCTGACTTTC
CDR3 protein: CATSDNSGANVLTF
CDR3 length: 14
J gene: TRBJ2-6
D gene: -
clone size: medium-sized
V gene: TRBV24-1

CDR3 DNA: TGCGCCAGCAGCTTGAACCCCCGGGGCGAAAAACTGTTTTTT
CDR3 protein: CASSLNPRGEKLFF
CDR3 length: 14
J gene: TRBJ1-4
D gene: -
clone size: once
V gene: TRBV5-1

CDR3 DNA: TGTGCCAGCAGTGCACGGGAGTTCCATGAGCAGTTCTTC
CDR3 protein: CASSAREFHEQFF
CDR3 length: 13
J gene: TRBJ2-1
D gene: -
clone size: -
V gene: TRBV2

CDR3 DNA: TGCGCCAGCAGCCAGTTAACAGGGGGCCACGAGACCCAGTACTTC
CDR3 protein: CASSQLTGGHETQYF
CDR3 length: 15
J gene: TRBJ2-5
D gene: TRBD1
clone size: -
V gene: TRBV4-1

CDR3 DNA: TGTGCCAGCAGCTTACAACAGGGGGCTGAAAAACTGTTTTTT
CDR3 protein: CASSLQQGAEKLFF
CDR3 length: 14
J gene: TRBJ1-4
D gene: TRBD1
clone size: few
V gene: TRBV7-2

CDR3 DNA: TGCGCCAGCAGCTTGGTAGGGGACGAGCAGTACTTC
CDR3 protein: CASSLVGDEQYF
CDR3 length: 12
J gene: TRBJ2-7
D gene: -
clone size: -
V gene: TRBV5-1

CDR3 DNA: TGTGCCAGCTCTCGCCGACTAGCGGGAGCAACGAACACCGGGGAGCTGTTTTTT
CDR3 protein: CASSRRLAGATNTGELFF
CDR3 length: 18
J gene: TRBJ2-2
D gene: TRBD2
clone size: -
V gene: TRBV18

CDR3 DNA: TGTGCCAGCAGAATCCTAGGACTAGCGGGGGGGTTATTAGAAGAGACCCAGTACTTC
CDR3 protein: CASRILGLAGGLLEETQYF
CDR3 length: 19
J gene: TRBJ2-5
D gene: TRBD2
clone size: -
V gene: TRBV2